The 10 T cell receptor beta chains reported below all come from one sample, sequenced in a study of monozygotic twins with inflammatory bowel disease. TCRdb derives one entry per CDR3 protein from the 5' RACE reads, leaving out DNA. The clone table shows some 170,000 distinct CDR3 sequences, with the ten largest holding approximately 7.4%. Material: blood. These receptors were taken from a human donor with ulcerative colitis or Crohn's disease, or a healthy co-twin of an affected twin (not recorded which).

The chain carries TRBV5-1 and TRBJ2-3; absent DNA, TCRdb's TRBD2 call cannot be checked. The CDR3 consists of 15 residues. Germline V gives CDR1 SGHRS, CDR2 YFSETQ. CDR3 sequence reads: CASSFIAGGTDTQYF. Using reference TRBV5-1 and TRBJ2-3 for the parts outside the CDR3, the full variable domain is KAGVTQTPRYLIKTRGQQVTLSCSPISGHRSVSWYQQTPGQGLQFLFEYFSETQRNKGNFPGRFSGRQFSNSRSEMNVSTLELGDSALYLCASSFIAGGTDTQYFGPGTRLTVL.

V and J are TRBV20-1 and TRBJ2-7; TCRdb lists TRBD2, though no DNA is available to test this call. Germline V lookup: CDR1 DFQATT, CDR2 SNEGSKA (reference sequence). This CDR3 is 15 amino acids long. CDR3 in amino acids: CSARDPGTSSYEQYF.

V and J are TRBV20-1 and TRBJ2-1; TCRdb indicates TRBD2, and absent DNA this call remains unverified. Germline lookup yields CDR1 DFQATT and CDR2 SNEGSKA (reference sequence). CDR3 size: 19 residues. The CDR3 reads CSARVGITSGGSSYNEQFF.

The chain combines TRBV7-3 with TRBJ2-3; TCRdb indicates TRBD2, and absent DNA this call remains unverified. The CDR3 consists of 16 residues. The germline V gene has CDR1 SGHTA and CDR2 FQGTGA. The CDR3 sequence is CASSLGGLAGTDTQYF.

The V and J genes are TRBV5-1 and TRBJ2-7; TCRdb outputs TRBD1, but without DNA this stays unchecked. The CDR3 extends over 15 amino acids. From germline, CDR1 is SGHRS and CDR2 YFSETQ. This chain's CDR3 is CASSRTGTGSYEQYF.

The chain has TRBV27 and TRBJ2-2; the D call of TRBD1 rests on TCRdb alone, since no DNA is present to check it. The CDR3 contains 13 residues. The germline V gene encodes CDR1 MNHEY and CDR2 SMNVEV (reference sequence). CDR3 protein: CATTSGRGGELFF.

This chain connects TRBV25-1 to TRBJ1-5. CDR3 length: 17 amino acids. Germline V gives CDR1 MGHDK, CDR2 SYGVNS. CDR3 amino acids: CASSVRPGPYSNQPQHF.

V is TRBV29-1 and J is TRBJ1-2; TCRdb selects TRBD1, and the lack of DNA leaves this call unchecked. Germline V gives CDR1 SQVTM, CDR2 ANQGSEA. The CDR3 runs to 16 residues. The CDR3 reads CSVERTGGSWDYGYTF.

V usage is TRBV3-1 and J usage is TRBJ2-1; checking the TCRdb D call of TRBD2 is not possible without DNA. Germline V gene lookup returns CDR1 LGHDT and CDR2 YNNKEL (reference sequence). The CDR3 is 16 amino acids. The CDR3 loop is CASSLSQLAGLNEQFF.

CDR3 loop: CSGSEGHGYTF. V is TRBV29-1 and J is TRBJ1-2. The CDR3 consists of 11 residues. From germline, CDR1 is SQVTM and CDR2 ANQGSEA.